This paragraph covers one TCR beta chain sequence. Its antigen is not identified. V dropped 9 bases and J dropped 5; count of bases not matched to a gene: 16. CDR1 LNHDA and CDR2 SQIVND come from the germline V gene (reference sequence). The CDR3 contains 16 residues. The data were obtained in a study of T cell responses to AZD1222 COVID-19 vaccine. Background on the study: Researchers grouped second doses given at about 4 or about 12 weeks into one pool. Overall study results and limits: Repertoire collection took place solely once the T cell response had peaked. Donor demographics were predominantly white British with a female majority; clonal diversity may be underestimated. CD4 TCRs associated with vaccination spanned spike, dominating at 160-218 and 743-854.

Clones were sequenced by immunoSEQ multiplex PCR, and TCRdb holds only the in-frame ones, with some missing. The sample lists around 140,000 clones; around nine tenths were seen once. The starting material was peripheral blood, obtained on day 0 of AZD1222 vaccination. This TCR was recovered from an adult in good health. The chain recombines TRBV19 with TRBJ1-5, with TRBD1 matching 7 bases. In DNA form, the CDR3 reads TGTGCCAGCCGAAGGGGGCGATTCCAGGGGGATCAGCCCCAGCATTTT. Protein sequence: CASRRGRFQGDQPQHF.